This T cell receptor (beta chain) was documented in a study of blood T cell repertoires in COVID-19. V was pared by 5 bases and J by 4 bases, with 2 bases of the junction left unmatched. The length of the CDR3 is 13 residues. The germline V gene has CDR1 SEHNR and CDR2 FQNEAQ (reference sequence). Per the study methods: Estimated nucleated cell counts came from reference gene primer amplification. Clones were sequenced by immunoSEQ multiplex PCR, and TCRdb holds only the in-frame ones, with some missing. V, J and clone size reflect that table, while D and trimming were determined from the DNA. This table has 150,000 to 200,000 clones, around 80% appearing once.

The sequence derives from a woman aged 70-85 years with acute or convalescent COVID-19. The sequenced sample consisted of peripheral blood. V and J are TRBV7-9 and TRBJ2-5; the match to TRBD1 covers 9 bases. The CDR3 protein is CASSADRGETQYF. The CDR3 coding sequence is TGTGCCAGCAGCGCGGACAGGGGAGAGACCCAGTACTTC.